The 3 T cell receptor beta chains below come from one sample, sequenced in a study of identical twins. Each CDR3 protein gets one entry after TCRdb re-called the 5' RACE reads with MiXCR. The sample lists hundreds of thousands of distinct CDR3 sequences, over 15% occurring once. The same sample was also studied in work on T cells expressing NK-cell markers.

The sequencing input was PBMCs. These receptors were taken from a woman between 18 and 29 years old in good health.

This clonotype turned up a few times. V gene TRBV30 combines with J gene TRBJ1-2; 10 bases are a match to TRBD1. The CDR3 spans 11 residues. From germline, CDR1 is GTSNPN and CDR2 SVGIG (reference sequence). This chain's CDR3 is CKAGQGIGYTF. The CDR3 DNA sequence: TGTAAAGCGGGACAGGGGATAGGCTACACCTTC.

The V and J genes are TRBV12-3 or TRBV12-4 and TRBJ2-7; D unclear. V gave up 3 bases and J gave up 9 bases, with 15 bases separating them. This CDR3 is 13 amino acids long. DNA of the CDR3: TGTGCCAGCAGTTTTTCCGTTTCGGCTATGCAGTACTTC. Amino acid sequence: CASSFSVSAMQYF.

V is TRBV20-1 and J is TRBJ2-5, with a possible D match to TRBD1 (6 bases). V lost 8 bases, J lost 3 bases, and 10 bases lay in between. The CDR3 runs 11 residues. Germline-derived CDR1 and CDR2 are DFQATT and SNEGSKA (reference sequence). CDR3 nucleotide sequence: TGCAGTACGGACAGAGAAGAGACCCAGTACTTC. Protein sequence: CSTDREETQYF.